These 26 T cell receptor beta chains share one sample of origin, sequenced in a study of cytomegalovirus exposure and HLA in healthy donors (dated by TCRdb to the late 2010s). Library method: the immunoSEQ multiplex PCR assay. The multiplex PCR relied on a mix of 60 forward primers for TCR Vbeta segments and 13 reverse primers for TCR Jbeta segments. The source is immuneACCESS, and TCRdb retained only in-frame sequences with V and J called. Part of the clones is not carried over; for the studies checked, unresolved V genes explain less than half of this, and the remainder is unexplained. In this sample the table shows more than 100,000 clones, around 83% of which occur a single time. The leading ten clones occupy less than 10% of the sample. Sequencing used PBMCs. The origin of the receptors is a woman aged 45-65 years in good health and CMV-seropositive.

The chain's CDR3 is CATSRDSSSNQPQHF. The DNA of the CDR3 is TGTGCCACCAGCAGAGATAGCTCCTCCAATCAGCCCCAGCATTTT. The chain recombines TRBV15 with TRBJ1-5; no firm D call. The CDR3 is 15 residues long. Germline CDR1 reads LNHNV; CDR2 reads YYDKDF (reference sequence). V lost 0 bases, J lost 3 bases, and 9 bases lay in between.

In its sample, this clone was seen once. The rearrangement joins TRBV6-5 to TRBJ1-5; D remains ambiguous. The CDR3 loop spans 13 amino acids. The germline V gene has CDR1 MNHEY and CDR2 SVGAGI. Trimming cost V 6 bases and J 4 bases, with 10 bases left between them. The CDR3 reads CASSRGLNQPQHF. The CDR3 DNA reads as TGTGCCAGCAGCCGCGGGCTGAATCAGCCCCAGCATTTT.

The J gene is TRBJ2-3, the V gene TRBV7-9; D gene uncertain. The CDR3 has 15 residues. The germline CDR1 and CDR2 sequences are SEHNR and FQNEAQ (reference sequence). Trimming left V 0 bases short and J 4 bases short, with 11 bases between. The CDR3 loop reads CASSLAHSPPDTQYF. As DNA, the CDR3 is TGTGCCAGCAGCTTAGCCCATTCCCCCCCAGATACGCAGTATTTT.

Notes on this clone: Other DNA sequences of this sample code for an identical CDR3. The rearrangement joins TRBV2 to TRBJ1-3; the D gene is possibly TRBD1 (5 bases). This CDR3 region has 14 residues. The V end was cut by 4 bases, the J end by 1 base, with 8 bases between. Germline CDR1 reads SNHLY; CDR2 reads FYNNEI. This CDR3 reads CASSGAGSGNTIYF. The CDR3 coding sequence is TGTGCCAGCAGTGGGGCAGGGTCTGGAAACACCATATATTTT.

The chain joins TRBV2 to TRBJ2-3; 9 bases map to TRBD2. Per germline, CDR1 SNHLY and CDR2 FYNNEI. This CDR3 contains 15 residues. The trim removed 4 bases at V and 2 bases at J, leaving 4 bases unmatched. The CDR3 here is CASSGASGVTDTQYF. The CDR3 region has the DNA TGTGCCAGCAGTGGGGCTAGCGGGGTCACAGATACGCAGTATTTT.

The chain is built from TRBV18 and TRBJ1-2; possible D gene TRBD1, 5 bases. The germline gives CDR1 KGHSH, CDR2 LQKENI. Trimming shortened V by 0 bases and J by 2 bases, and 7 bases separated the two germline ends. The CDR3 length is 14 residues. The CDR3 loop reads CASSPPGQNYGYTF. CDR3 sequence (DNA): TGTGCCAGCTCACCACCGGGGCAGAACTATGGCTACACCTTC. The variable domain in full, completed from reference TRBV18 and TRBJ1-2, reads NAGVMQNPRHLVRRRGQEARLRCSPMKGHSHVYWYRQLPEEGLKFMVYLQKENIIDESGMPKERFSAEFPKEGPSILRIQQVVRGDSAAYFCASSPPGQNYGYTFGSGTRLTVV.

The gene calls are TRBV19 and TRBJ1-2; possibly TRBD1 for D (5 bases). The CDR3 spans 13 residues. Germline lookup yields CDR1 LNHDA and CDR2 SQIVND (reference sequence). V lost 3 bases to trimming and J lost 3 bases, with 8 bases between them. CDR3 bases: TGTGCCAGTAGTATGCAGGGCTACTATGGCTACACCTTC. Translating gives CASSMQGYYGYTF.

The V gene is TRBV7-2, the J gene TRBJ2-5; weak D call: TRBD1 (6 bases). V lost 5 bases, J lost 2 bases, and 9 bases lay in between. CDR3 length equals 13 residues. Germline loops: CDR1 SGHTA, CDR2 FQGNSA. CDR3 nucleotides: TGTGCCAGCAGCAGAGGACAGCAAGAGACCCAGTACTTC. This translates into CASSRGQQETQYF.

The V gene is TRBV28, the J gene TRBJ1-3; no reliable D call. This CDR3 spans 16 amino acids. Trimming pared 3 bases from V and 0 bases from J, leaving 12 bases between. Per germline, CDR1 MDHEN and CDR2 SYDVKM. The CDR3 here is CASSFVGRYSGNTIYF. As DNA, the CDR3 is TGTGCCAGCAGTTTTGTTGGGCGTTACTCTGGAAACACCATATATTTT.

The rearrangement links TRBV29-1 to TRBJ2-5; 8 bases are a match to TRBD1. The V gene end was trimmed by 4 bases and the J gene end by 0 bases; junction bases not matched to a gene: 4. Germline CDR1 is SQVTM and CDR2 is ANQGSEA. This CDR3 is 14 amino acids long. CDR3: CSVALQGDQETQYF. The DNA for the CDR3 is TGCAGCGTTGCTTTACAGGGGGACCAAGAGACCCAGTACTTC.

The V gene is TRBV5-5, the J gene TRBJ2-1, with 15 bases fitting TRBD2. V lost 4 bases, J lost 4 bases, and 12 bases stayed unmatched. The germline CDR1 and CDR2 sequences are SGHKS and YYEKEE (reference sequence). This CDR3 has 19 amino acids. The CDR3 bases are TGTGCCAGCAGCCCGGGACTAGCGGGAGGTCTACTCATATACAATGAGCAGTTCTTC. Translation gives CASSPGLAGGLLIYNEQFF.

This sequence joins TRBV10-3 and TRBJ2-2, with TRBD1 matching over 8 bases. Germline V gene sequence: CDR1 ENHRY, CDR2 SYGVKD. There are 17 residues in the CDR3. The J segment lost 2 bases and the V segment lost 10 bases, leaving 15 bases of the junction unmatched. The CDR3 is CATGGYQAEGNTGELFF. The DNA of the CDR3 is TGTGCCACAGGGGGCTACCAGGCGGAGGGAAACACCGGGGAGCTGTTTTTT.

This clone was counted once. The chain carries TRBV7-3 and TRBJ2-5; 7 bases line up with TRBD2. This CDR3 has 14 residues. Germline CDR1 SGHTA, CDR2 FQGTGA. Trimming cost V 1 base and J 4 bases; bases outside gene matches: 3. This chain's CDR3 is CASSLSGRGETQYF. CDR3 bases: TGTGCCAGCAGCTTAAGTGGGAGGGGAGAGACCCAGTACTTC.

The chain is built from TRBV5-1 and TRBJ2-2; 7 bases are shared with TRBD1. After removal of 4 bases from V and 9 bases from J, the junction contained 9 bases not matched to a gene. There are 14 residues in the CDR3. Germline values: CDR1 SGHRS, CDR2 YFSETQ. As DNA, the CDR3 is TGCGCCAGCAGCCTCGGACAGGTCATACGGGAGCTGTTTTTT. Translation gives CASSLGQVIRELFF.

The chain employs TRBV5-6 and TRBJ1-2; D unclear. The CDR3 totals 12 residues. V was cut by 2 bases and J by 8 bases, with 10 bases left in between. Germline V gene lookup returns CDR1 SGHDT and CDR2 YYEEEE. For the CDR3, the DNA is TGTGCCAGCAGCTTCGCCTCGGGGGGCTACACCTTC. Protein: CASSFASGGYTF.

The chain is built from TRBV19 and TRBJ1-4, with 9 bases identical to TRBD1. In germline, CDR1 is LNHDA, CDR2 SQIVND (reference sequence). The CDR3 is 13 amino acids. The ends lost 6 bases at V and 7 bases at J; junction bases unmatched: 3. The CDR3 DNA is TGTGCCAGTAGGGACAGGGGCGGTGAAAAACTGTTTTTT. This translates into CASRDRGGEKLFF.

The CDR3 here is CASSGGKDREGHEQYF. DNA of the CDR3: TGCGCCAGCAGCGGAGGAAAGGACAGGGAGGGGCACGAGCAGTACTTC. The chain couples TRBV5-1 to TRBJ2-7; perhaps TRBD1 as D (8 bases). The CDR3 sequence is 16 residues long. Trimming stripped 4 bases from V and 5 bases from J, with 22 bases between. The V gene's germline CDR1 is SGHRS and CDR2 YFSETQ.

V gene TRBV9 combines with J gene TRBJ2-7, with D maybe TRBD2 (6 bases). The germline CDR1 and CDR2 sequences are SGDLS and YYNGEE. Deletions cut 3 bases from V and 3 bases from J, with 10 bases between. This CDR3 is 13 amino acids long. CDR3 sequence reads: CASSAGGIYEQYF. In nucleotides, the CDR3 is TGTGCCAGCAGCGCTGGCGGGATCTACGAGCAGTACTTC.

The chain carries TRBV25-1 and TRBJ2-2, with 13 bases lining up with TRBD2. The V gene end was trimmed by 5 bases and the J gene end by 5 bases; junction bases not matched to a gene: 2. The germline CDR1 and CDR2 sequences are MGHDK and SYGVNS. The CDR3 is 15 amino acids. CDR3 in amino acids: CASSRLAGGTGELFF. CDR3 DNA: TGTGCCAGCAGTAGACTAGCGGGAGGAACCGGGGAGCTGTTTTTT.

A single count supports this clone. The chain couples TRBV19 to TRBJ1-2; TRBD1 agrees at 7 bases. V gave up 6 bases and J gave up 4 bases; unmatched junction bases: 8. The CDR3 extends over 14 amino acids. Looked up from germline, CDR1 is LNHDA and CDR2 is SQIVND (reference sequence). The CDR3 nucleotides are TGTGCCAGTAGAACCCGGGACAGCCCCTATGGCTACACCTTC. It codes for CASRTRDSPYGYTF.

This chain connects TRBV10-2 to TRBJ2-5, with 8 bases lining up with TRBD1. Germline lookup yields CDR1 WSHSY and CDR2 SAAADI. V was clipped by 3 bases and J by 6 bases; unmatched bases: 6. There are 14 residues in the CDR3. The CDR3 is CASSDLTGVQTQYF. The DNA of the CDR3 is TGCGCCAGCAGTGACCTGACAGGGGTACAGACCCAGTACTTC.

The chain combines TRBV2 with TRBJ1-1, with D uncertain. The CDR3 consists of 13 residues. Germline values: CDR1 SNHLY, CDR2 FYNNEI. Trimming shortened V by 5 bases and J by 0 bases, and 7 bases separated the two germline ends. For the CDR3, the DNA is TGTGCCAGCAGTCCTTTTATGAACACTGAAGCTTTCTTT. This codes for CASSPFMNTEAFF. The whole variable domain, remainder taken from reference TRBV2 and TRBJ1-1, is EPEVTQTPSHQVTQMGQEVILRCVPISNHLYFYWYRQILGQKVEFLVSFYNNEISEKSEIFDDQFSVERPDGSNFTLKIRSTKLEDSAMYFCASSPFMNTEAFFGQGTRLTVV.

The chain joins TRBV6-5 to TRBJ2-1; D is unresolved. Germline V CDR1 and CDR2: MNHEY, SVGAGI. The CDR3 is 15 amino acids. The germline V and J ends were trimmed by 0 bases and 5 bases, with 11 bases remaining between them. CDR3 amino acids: CASSYSQLQHNEQFF. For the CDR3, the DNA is TGTGCCAGCAGTTACTCTCAACTCCAACACAATGAGCAGTTCTTC.

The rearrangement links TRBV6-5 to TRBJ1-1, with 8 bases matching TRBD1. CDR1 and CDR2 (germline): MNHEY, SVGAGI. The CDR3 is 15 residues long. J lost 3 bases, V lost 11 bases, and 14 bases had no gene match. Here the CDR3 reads CAVRLGTGRDTEAFF. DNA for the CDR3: TGTGCCGTAAGACTAGGGACAGGTCGGGACACTGAAGCTTTCTTT.

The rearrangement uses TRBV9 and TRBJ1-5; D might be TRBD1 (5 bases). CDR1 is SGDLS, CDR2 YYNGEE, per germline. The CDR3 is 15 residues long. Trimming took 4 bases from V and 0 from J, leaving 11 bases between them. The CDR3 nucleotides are TGTGCCAGCAGCCGGGGGGAAGATAGCAATCAGCCCCAGCATTTT. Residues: CASSRGEDSNQPQHF.

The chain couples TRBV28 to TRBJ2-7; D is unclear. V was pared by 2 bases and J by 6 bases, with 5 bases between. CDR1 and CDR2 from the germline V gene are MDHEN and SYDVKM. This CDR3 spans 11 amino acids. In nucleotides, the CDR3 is TGTGCCAGCAGTTTAACTGGCGAGCAGTACTTC. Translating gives CASSLTGEQYF.